This T cell receptor (beta chain) was sequenced in a study of control samples from healthy donors and cancer patients. The CDR3 totals 13 residues. Trimming stripped 2 bases from V and 1 base from J, with 5 bases between. CDR1 and CDR2 (germline): KGHSH, LQKENI. Using immunoSEQ multiplex PCR, the repertoire was profiled, and TCRdb retains in-frame clones only, with some absent. The data contain approximately 63,000 clones, almost 85% of them singletons. This clonotype originated in a man aged 35 to 55 in good health. Source material: blood. The chain recombines TRBV18 with TRBJ2-5, with D unclear. The CDR3 DNA reads as TGTGCCAGCTCACCAGATTTCCAAGAGACCCAGTACTTC. This translates into CASSPDFQETQYF.